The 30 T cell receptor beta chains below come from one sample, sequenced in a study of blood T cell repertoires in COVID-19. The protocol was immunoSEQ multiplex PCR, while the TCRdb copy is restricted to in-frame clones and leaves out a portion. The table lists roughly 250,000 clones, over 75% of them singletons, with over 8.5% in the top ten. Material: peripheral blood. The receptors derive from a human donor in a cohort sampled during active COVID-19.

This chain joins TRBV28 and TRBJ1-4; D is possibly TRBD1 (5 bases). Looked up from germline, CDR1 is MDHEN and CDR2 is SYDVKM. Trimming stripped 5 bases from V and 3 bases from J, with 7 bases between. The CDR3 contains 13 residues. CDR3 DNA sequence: TGTGCCAGCAGTAGACAGCCTAATGAAAAACTGTTTTTT. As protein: CASSRQPNEKLFF.

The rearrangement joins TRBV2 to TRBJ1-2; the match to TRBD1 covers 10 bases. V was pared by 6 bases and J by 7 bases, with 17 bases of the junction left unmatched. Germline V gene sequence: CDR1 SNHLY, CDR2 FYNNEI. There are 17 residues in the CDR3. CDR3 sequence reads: CASRALTGTGALFGYTF. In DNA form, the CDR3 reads TGTGCCAGCAGAGCACTTACCGGGACAGGGGCTTTGTTTGGCTACACCTTC.

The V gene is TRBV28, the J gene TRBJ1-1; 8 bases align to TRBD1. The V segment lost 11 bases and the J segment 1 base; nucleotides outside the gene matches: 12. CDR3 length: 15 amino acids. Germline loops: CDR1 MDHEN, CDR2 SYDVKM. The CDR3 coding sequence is TGTGCCTCCCGCCCCCAGGGGGCTAGGAACACTGAAGCTTTCTTT. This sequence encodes CASRPQGARNTEAFF. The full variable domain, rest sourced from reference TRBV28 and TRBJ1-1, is DVKVTQSSRYLVKRTGEKVFLECVQDMDHENMFWYRQDPGLGLRLIYFSYDVKMKEKGDIPEGYSVSREKKERFSLILESASTNQTSMYLCASRPQGARNTEAFFGQGTRLTVV.

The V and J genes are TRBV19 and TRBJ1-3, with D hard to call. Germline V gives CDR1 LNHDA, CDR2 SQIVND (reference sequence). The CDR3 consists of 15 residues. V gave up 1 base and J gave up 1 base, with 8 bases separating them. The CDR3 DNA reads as TGTGCCAGTAGTATAGGAAGAGGTTCTGGAAACACCATATATTTT. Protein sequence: CASSIGRGSGNTIYF.

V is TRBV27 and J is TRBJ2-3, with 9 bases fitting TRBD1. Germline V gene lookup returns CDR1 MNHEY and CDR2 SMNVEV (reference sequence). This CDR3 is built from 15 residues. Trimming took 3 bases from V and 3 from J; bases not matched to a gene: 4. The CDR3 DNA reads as TGTGCCAGCAGTTTCCGGGACAGGGTTACAGATACGCAGTATTTT. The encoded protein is CASSFRDRVTDTQYF.

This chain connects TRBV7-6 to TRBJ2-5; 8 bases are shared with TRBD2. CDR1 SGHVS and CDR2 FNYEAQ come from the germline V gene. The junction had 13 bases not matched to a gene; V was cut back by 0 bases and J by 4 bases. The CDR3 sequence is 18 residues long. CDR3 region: CASSLAVWGLGRAETQYF. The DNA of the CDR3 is TGTGCCAGCAGCTTAGCGGTTTGGGGACTAGGTCGGGCAGAGACCCAGTACTTC.

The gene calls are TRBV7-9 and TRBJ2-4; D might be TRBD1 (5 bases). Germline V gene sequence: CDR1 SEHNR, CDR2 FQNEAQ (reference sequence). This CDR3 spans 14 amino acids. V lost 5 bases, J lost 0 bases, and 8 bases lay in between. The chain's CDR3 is CASSPGQAKNIQYF. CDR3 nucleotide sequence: TGTGCCAGCAGCCCCGGACAAGCCAAAAACATTCAGTACTTC.

The CDR3 region has the DNA TGTGCCAGCAGGAGCGGGATGAGCTCCTACAATGAGCAGTTCTTC. Amino acid sequence: CASRSGMSSYNEQFF. The chain has TRBV6-5 and TRBJ2-1; TRBD2 aligns across 7 bases. CDR1 is MNHEY and CDR2 is SVGAGI in the germline V gene. The V and J ends lost 6 bases and 0 bases, in that order; junction bases with no gene match: 5. The CDR3 has 15 amino acids.

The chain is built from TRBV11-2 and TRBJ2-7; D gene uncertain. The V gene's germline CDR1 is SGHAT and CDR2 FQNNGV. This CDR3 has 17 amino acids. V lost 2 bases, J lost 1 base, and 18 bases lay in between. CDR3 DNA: TGTGCCAGCAGCTTAAGAACCCCACCCCCACGGTCCTACGAGCAGTACTTC. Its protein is CASSLRTPPPRSYEQYF. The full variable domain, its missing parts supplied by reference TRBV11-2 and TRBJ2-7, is EAGVAQSPRYKIIEKRQSVAFWCNPISGHATLYWYQQILGQGPKLLIQFQNNGVVDDSQLPKDRFSAERLKGVDSTLKIQPAKLEDSAVYLCASSLRTPPPRSYEQYFGPGTRLTVT.

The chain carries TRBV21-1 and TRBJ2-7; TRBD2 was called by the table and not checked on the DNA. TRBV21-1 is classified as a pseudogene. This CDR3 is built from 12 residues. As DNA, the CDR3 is TGTGCCAGCAGCAAAGTCCCCCCGGGGCAGTACTTC. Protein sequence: CASSKVPPGQYF.

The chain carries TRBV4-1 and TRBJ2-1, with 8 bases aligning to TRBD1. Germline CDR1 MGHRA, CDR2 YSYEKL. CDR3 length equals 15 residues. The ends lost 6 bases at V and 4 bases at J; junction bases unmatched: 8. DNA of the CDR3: TGCGCCAGCAGACTCCAGGGGGCGCGGTACAATGAGCAGTTCTTC. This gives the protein CASRLQGARYNEQFF.

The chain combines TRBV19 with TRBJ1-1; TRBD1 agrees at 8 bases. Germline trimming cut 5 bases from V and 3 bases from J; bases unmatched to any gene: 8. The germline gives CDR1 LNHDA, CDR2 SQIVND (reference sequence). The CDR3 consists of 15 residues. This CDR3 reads CASSVLTGADTEAFF. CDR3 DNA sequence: TGTGCCAGTAGTGTCCTGACAGGGGCAGACACTGAAGCTTTCTTT.

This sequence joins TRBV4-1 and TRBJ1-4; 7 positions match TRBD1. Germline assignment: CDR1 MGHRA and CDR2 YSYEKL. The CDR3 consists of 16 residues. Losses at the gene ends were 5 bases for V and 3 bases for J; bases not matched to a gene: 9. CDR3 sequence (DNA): TGCGCCAGCAGCAACCGCCGACAGGGCTCTAATGAAAAACTGTTTTTT. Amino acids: CASSNRRQGSNEKLFF.

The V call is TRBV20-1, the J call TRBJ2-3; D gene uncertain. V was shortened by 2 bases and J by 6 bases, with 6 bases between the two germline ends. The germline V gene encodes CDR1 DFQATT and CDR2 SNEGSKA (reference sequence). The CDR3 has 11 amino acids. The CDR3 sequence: CSARPRDTQYF. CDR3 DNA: TGCAGTGCTAGACCTCGGGATACGCAGTATTTT.

This chain's CDR3 is CASSGDKTVNAEAFF. CDR3 DNA: TGTGCCAGCAGTGGGGATAAGACAGTTAACGCTGAAGCTTTCTTT. The rearrangement links TRBV2 to TRBJ1-1, with a weak D call TRBD1 (5 bases). V was shortened by 4 bases and J by 6 bases, with 18 bases between the two germline ends. CDR3 size: 15 residues. Germline V gene data show CDR1 as SNHLY and CDR2 as FYNNEI.

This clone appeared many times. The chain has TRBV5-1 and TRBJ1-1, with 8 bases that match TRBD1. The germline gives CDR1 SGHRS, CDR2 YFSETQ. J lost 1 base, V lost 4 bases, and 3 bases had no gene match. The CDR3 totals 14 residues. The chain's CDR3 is CASSADRGNTEAFF. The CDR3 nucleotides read TGCGCCAGCAGCGCCGACAGGGGGAACACTGAAGCTTTCTTT.

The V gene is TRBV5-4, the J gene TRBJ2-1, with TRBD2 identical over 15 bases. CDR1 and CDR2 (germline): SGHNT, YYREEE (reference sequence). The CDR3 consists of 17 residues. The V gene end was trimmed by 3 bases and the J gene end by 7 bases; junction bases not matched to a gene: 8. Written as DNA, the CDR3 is TGTGCCAGCAGCTCAAAAACTGGGACTAGCGGGAGGAATGAGCAGTTCTTC. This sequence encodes CASSSKTGTSGRNEQFF.

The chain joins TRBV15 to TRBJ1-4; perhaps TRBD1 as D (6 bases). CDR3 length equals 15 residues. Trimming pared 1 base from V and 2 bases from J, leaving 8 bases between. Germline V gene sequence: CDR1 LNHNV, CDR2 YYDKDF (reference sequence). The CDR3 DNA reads TGTGCCACCAGCAGAGGTGGGGGCACTAATGAAAAACTGTTTTTT. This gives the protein CATSRGGGTNEKLFF.

CDR3 residues: CASSLDSPNQPQHF. In nucleotides, the CDR3 is TGCGCCAGCAGCTTGGACAGCCCCAATCAGCCCCAGCATTTT. J is TRBJ1-5 and V is TRBV5-1; D ambiguous. The germline V gene has CDR1 SGHRS and CDR2 YFSETQ. The germline V and J ends were trimmed by 0 bases and 3 bases, with 7 bases remaining between them. There are 14 residues in the CDR3.

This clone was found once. The DNA for the CDR3 is TGTGCCACTAGACAGGGAGCCAACGAGCAGTACTTC. Amino acid sequence: CATRQGANEQYF. The J gene is TRBJ2-7, the V gene TRBV19; 7 bases map to TRBD1. The CDR3 spans 12 residues. Germline V gene lookup returns CDR1 LNHDA and CDR2 SQIVND (reference sequence). The trim removed 10 bases at V and 5 bases at J, leaving 8 bases unmatched.

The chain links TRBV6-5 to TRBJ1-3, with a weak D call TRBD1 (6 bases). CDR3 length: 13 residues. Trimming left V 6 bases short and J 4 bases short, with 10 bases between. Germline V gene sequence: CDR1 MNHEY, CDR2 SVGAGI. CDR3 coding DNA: TGTGCCAGCAGCCCCGGACAGGGAAACACCATATATTTT. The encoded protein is CASSPGQGNTIYF.

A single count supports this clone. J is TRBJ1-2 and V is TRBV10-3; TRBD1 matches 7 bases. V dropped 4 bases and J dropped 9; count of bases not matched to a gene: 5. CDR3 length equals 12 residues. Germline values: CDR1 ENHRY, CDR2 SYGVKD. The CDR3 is CAISGTGVRYTF. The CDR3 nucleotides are TGTGCCATCAGTGGTACAGGGGTACGCTACACCTTC.

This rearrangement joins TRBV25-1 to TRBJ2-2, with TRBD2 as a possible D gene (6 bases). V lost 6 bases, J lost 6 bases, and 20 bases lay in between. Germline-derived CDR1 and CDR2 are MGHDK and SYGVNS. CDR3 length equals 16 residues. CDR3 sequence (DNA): TGTGCCAGCAGCAAACTAGGGCGGGGCGAGGCCGGGGAGCTGTTTTTT. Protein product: CASSKLGRGEAGELFF.

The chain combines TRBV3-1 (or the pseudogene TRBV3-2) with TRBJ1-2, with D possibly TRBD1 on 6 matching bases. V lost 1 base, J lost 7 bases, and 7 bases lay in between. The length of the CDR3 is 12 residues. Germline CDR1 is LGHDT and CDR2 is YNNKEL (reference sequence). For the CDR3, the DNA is TGTGCCAGCAGCCAAGTGGACAGTGGCTACACCTTC. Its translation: CASSQVDSGYTF.

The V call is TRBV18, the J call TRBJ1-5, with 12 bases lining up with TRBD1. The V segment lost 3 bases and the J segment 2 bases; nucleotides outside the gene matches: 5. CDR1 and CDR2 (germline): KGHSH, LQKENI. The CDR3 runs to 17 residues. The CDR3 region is CASSPSGTGGGNQPQHF. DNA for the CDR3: TGTGCCAGCTCACCCTCCGGGACAGGGGGCGGCAATCAGCCCCAGCATTTT. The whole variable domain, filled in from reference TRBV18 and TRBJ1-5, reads NAGVMQNPRHLVRRRGQEARLRCSPMKGHSHVYWYRQLPEEGLKFMVYLQKENIIDESGMPKERFSAEFPKEGPSILRIQQVVRGDSAAYFCASSPSGTGGGNQPQHFGDGTRLSIL.

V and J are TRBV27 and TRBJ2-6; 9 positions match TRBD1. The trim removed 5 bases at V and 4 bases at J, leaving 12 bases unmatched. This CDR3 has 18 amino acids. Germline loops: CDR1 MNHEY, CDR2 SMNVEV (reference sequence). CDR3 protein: CASSPVPGQGSGANVLTF. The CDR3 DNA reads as TGTGCCAGCAGTCCAGTCCCGGGACAGGGTTCGGGGGCCAACGTCCTGACTTTC.

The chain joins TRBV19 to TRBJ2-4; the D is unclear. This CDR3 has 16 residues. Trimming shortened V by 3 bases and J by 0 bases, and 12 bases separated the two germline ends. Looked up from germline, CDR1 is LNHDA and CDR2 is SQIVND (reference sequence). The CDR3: CASSISRNLAKNIQYF. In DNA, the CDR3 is TGTGCCAGTAGTATCAGCAGGAACCTAGCCAAAAACATTCAGTACTTC.

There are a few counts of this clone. The CDR3 DNA reads TGTGCCAGCAGCGCAAATACCCGCGGAGCTTATAATTCACCCCTCCACTTT. It encodes CASSANTRGAYNSPLHF. This sequence joins TRBV14 and TRBJ1-6, with D uncertain. The CDR3 is 17 amino acids. Deletions cut 5 bases from V and 4 bases from J, with 18 bases between. Germline V CDR1 and CDR2: SGHDN, FVKESK.

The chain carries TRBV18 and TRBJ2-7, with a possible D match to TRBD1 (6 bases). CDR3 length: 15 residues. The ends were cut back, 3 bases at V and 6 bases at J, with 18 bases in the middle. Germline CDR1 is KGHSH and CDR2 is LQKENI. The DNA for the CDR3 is TGTGCCAGCTCACCTTCTCGGCAGGGGTCAGGCGAGCAGTACTTC. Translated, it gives CASSPSRQGSGEQYF.

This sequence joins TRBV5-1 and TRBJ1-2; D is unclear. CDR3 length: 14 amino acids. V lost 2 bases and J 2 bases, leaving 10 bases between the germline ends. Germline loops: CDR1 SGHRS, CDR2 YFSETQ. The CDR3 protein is CASSFRGPNYGYTF. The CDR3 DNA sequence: TGCGCCAGCAGCTTTCGCGGTCCGAACTATGGCTACACCTTC.